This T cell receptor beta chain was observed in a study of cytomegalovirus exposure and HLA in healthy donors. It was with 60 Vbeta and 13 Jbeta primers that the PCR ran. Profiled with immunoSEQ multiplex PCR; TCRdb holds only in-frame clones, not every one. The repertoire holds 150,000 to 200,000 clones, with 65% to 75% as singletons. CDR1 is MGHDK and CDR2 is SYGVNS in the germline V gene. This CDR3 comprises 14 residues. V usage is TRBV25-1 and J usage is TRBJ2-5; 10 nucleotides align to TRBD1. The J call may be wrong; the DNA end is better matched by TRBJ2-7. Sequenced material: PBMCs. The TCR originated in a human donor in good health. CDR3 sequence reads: CASSWDRGFHEQYF. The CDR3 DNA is TGTGCCAGCAGTTGGGACAGGGGTTTCCACGAGCAGTACTTC.